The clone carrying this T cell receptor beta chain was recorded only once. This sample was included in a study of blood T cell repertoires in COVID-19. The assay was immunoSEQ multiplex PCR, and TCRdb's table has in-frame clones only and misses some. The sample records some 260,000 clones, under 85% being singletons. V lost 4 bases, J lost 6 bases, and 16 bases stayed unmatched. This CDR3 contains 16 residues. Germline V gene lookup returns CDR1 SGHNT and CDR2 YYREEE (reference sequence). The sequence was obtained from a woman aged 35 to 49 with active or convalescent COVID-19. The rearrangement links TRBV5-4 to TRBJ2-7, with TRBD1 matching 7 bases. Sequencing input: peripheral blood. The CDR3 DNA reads TGTGCCAGCAGCCTAGACCGGGACAGTGTTTTTGTCGAGCAGTACGTC. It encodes CASSLDRDSVFVEQYV.